Each of the 27 T cell receptor beta chains below was sequenced from the same sample in a study of identical twins. TCRdb independently ran MiXCR on the 5' RACE reads; one entry per CDR3 protein. The repertoire holds some 730,000 distinct CDR3 sequences, with roughly 18% as singletons. These records were also assigned to another study, of T cells expressing NK-cell markers.

Sequencing used PBMCs. These receptors originate from a woman aged 18-29 years in good health.

The table lists this clonotype with a few counts. The chain joins TRBV4-2 to TRBJ2-1; TRBD2 agrees at 12 bases. The CDR3 spans 17 residues. From germline, CDR1 is LGHNA and CDR2 YNFKEQ. Unmatched junction bases numbered 11, after V lost 1 base and J lost 10 bases. The CDR3 is CASSQGSLAGGLGEQFF. Here the CDR3 DNA reads TGTGCCAGCAGCCAAGGATCCCTAGCGGGGGGGCTGGGGGAGCAGTTCTTC.

In its sample, this clonotype was seen many times. V and J are TRBV7-2 and TRBJ2-5; 7 nucleotides line up with TRBD1. CDR3 length equals 15 residues. Germline V gene sequence: CDR1 SGHTA, CDR2 FQGNSA. J was trimmed by 4 bases and V by 1 base; bases with no gene match: 6. CDR3 nucleotides: TGTGCCAGCAGCTTAGGAAGGGGGCGCGGAGAGACCCAGTACTTC. Translation: CASSLGRGRGETQYF.

This chain connects TRBV25-1 to TRBJ2-7, with 10 bases aligning to TRBD1. V was pared by 3 bases and J by 3 bases, with 8 bases of the junction left unmatched. The CDR3 is 16 residues long. Germline CDR1 is MGHDK and CDR2 is SYGVNS. The CDR3: CASSDEWGTGDYEQYF. The DNA for the CDR3 is TGTGCCAGCAGTGATGAATGGGGGACAGGGGACTACGAGCAGTACTTC.

This chain connects TRBV7-2 to TRBJ1-6, with a possible D match to TRBD1 (6 bases). CDR1 is SGHTA and CDR2 is FQGNSA in the germline V gene. The ends were cut back, 0 bases at V and 0 bases at J, with 15 bases in the middle. The CDR3 length is 19 residues. As DNA, the CDR3 is TGTGCCAGCAGCTTAGCGGCTCAGGGGCGTAACTCCTATAATTCACCCCTCCACTTT. Encoded protein: CASSLAAQGRNSYNSPLHF.

There are a few counts of this clonotype. The CDR3 nucleotides are TGCAGTGCTTCCCGGACTTGGGAGCAGTACTTC. Protein product: CSASRTWEQYF. The chain has TRBV20-1 and TRBJ2-7; D may be TRBD2 (5 bases). Trimming cost V 5 bases and J 7 bases, with 12 bases left between them. Germline assignment: CDR1 DFQATT and CDR2 SNEGSKA (reference sequence). The CDR3 loop spans 11 amino acids.

Of note for this clonotype: A single base separates this from a much larger clone, so it may be a read error. V usage is TRBV12-3 or TRBV12-4 and J usage is TRBJ2-2; D remains ambiguous. The CDR3 loop spans 11 amino acids. The V end was cut by 6 bases, the J end by 5 bases, with 4 bases between. DNA of the CDR3: TGTGCCAGCAGGTGGACCGGGGAGCTGTTTTTT. This translates into CASRWTGELFF.

The genes are TRBV25-1 and TRBJ2-3; D call uncertain. V was clipped by 2 bases and J by 4 bases, with 7 bases between them. The CDR3 contains 13 residues. CDR1 and CDR2 from the germline V gene are MGHDK and SYGVNS. CDR3 amino acids: CASSERLADTQYF. Written as DNA, the CDR3 is TGTGCCAGCAGTGAAAGGCTAGCAGATACGCAGTATTTT.

The V and J genes are TRBV11-2 and TRBJ2-1; either TRBD1 or TRBD2 may fit D (5 bases each). Between the trimmed V and J ends, which lost 5 bases and 7 bases, there was a span of 18 bases. Per germline, CDR1 SGHAT and CDR2 FQNNGV. The CDR3 is made up of 15 amino acids. In DNA form, the CDR3 reads TGTGCCAGCAGCCTCTTACGGGGCGGAGGAAATGAGCAGTTCTTC. As protein: CASSLLRGGGNEQFF.

This clonotype was seen only a few times. The chain uses TRBV10-3 and TRBJ2-7; 7 positions agree with TRBD1. The CDR3 contains 14 residues. Germline values: CDR1 ENHRY, CDR2 SYGVKD. V shed 11 bases, J shed 1 base, and the junction held 11 bases outside the gene matches. The CDR3 DNA reads TGTGCCGCTAGGGGGCAGGGGCGTTCCTACGAGCAGTACTTC. Its protein is CAARGQGRSYEQYF.

As DNA, the CDR3 is TGTGCCAGCAGCCTCCTGAACTACGGGACAAGCACAGATACGCAGTATTTT. Its translation: CASSLLNYGTSTDTQYF. The chain uses TRBV7-6 and TRBJ2-3; possible D gene TRBD1, 6 bases. V lost 5 bases and J 0 bases, leaving 18 bases between the germline ends. This CDR3 is built from 17 residues. CDR1 and CDR2 from the germline V gene are SGHVS and FNYEAQ.

This clonotype was seen a few times. V and J are TRBV20-1 and TRBJ2-3; D is uncertain. Trimming removed 3 bases from V and 6 bases from J, with 13 bases in between. Germline assignment: CDR1 DFQATT and CDR2 SNEGSKA (reference sequence). The CDR3 runs to 13 residues. CDR3 coding DNA: TGCAGTGCTAGTTTGGGTTCTGGTGATACGCAGTATTTT. Its translation: CSASLGSGDTQYF.

The chain couples TRBV12-3 or TRBV12-4 to TRBJ1-5, with 10 bases that match TRBD1. V trimming: 3 bases; J trimming: 7 bases; junction bases outside the gene matches: 6. The CDR3 contains 15 residues. In nucleotides, the CDR3 is TGTGCCAGCAGTTTCCGACAGGGGGCCGAACAGCCCCAGCATTTT. Protein: CASSFRQGAEQPQHF.

V usage is TRBV7-2 and J usage is TRBJ2-1; TRBD2 agrees at 7 bases. The germline gives CDR1 SGHTA, CDR2 FQGNSA. The junction had 12 bases not matched to a gene; V was cut back by 7 bases and J by 9 bases. This CDR3 has 14 amino acids. In nucleotides, the CDR3 is TGTGCCAGCACCGTCCGAAGCGGGAACGGTGAGCAGTTCTTC. Its translation is CASTVRSGNGEQFF.

V gene TRBV12-3 or TRBV12-4 combines with J gene TRBJ2-7, with 9 bases matching TRBD1. CDR3 length: 12 residues. V lost 6 bases, J lost 5 bases, and 2 bases stayed unmatched. The CDR3 loop is CASRDRGHEQYF. Written as DNA, the CDR3 is TGTGCCAGCAGGGACAGGGGTCACGAGCAGTACTTC.

This chain joins TRBV5-1 and TRBJ1-2, with 11 bases matching TRBD1. J lost 2 bases, V lost 2 bases, and 2 bases had no gene match. The CDR3 has 15 amino acids. In germline, CDR1 is SGHRS, CDR2 YFSETQ. The CDR3 DNA follows: TGCGCCAGCAGCTTCGGGACAGGGGGGAACTATGGCTACACCTTC. Translated, it gives CASSFGTGGNYGYTF.

The gene calls are TRBV15 and TRBJ2-3; the match to TRBD2 covers 12 bases. The CDR3 sequence is 18 residues long. The J segment lost 4 bases and the V segment lost 1 base, leaving 9 bases of the junction unmatched. Per germline, CDR1 LNHNV and CDR2 YYDKDF (reference sequence). The CDR3 DNA follows: TGTGCCACCAGCAGAGGGTCCCTAGCGGGGGGGCGGGCAGATACGCAGTATTTT. It translates to CATSRGSLAGGRADTQYF.

V is TRBV30 and J is TRBJ2-3; D is tentatively TRBD1 or TRBD2 (5 bases each). Germline lookup yields CDR1 GTSNPN and CDR2 SVGIG (reference sequence). The CDR3 is made up of 14 amino acids. V lost 1 base and J lost 7, with 15 bases in between. The chain's CDR3 is CAWSEGRGDNTQYF. The DNA for the CDR3 is TGTGCCTGGAGTGAGGGCAGAGGGGATAATACGCAGTATTTT.

The V call is TRBV20-1, the J call TRBJ2-2, with D possibly matching TRBD2 (6 bases). The CDR3 is 16 residues long. Trimming removed 1 base from V and 4 bases from J, with 16 bases in between. CDR1 is DFQATT, CDR2 SNEGSKA, per germline (reference sequence). The CDR3 loop is CSARGEDLGGTGELFF. CDR3 in DNA: TGCAGTGCTAGAGGCGAAGACCTGGGGGGCACCGGGGAGCTGTTTTTT.

J is TRBJ2-1 and V is TRBV21-1; TRBD1, as called in the table, went unchecked against the DNA. TRBV21-1 is described as a pseudogene. This CDR3 is 18 amino acids long. The chain's CDR3 is CASSKRFGDRGRYNEQFF. CDR3 sequence (DNA): TGTGCCAGCAGCAAAAGGTTTGGGGACAGGGGGCGATACAATGAGCAGTTCTTC.

This clonotype turned up a few times. The V and J genes are TRBV20-1 and TRBJ1-1; D remains unclear. The CDR3 is 11 residues long. Per germline, CDR1 DFQATT and CDR2 SNEGSKA (reference sequence). Trimming shortened V by 4 bases and J by 5 bases, and 8 bases separated the two germline ends. CDR3 in DNA: TGCAGTGCTATGGGGAGGACTGAAGCTTTCTTT. Translating it yields CSAMGRTEAFF.

Only a few counts were recorded for this clonotype. The rearrangement joins TRBV15 to TRBJ2-7; D ambiguous. This CDR3 spans 15 amino acids. V was pared by 0 bases and J by 4 bases, with 13 bases between. Looked up from germline, CDR1 is LNHNV and CDR2 is YYDKDF (reference sequence). The CDR3 DNA is TGTGCCACCAGCAGAGAGGTGGGATTTAGTTACGAGCAGTACTTC. Protein sequence: CATSREVGFSYEQYF. Together with reference TRBV15 and TRBJ2-7, the CDR3 gives the full variable domain: DAMVIQNPRYQVTQFGKPVTLSCSQTLNHNVMYWYQQKSSQAPKLLFHYYDKDFNNEADTPDNFQSRRPNTSFCFLDIRSPGLGDTAMYLCATSREVGFSYEQYFGPGTRLTVT.

The V call is TRBV10-3, the J call TRBJ2-4; D perhaps matches TRBD2 (6 bases). The CDR3 runs 18 residues. Germline V gene lookup returns CDR1 ENHRY and CDR2 SYGVKD. V was trimmed by 2 bases and J by 1 base, leaving 18 bases between them. CDR3 in amino acids: CAISEALVRGSAKNIQYF. The CDR3 nucleotides are TGTGCCATCAGTGAGGCTCTCGTTCGGGGGTCGGCCAAAAACATTCAGTACTTC.

This clonotype has a handful of counts. The chain couples TRBV20-1 to TRBJ1-5; D is perhaps TRBD1 (6 bases). The CDR3 is 14 residues long. Trimming cost V 6 bases and J 4 bases, with 16 bases left between them. In germline, CDR1 is DFQATT, CDR2 SNEGSKA (reference sequence). The CDR3 region has the DNA TGCAGTGCAAGTTACGGGACACAGAATCAGCCCCAGCATTTT. As protein: CSASYGTQNQPQHF.

The rearrangement joins TRBV4-3 to TRBJ2-7, with D perhaps matching TRBD2 (5 bases). The germline CDR1 and CDR2 sequences are LGHNA and YSLEER. The CDR3 consists of 14 residues. Between the trimmed V and J ends, which lost 4 bases and 2 bases, there was a span of 12 bases. The CDR3 region has the DNA TGCGCCAGCAGCCCAAGAGTGGGAGCCTACGAGCAGTACTTC. Encoded protein: CASSPRVGAYEQYF.

This clonotype has a handful of counts. The chain carries TRBV20-1 and TRBJ2-1, with 7 bases that match TRBD2. CDR1 is DFQATT and CDR2 is SNEGSKA in the germline V gene (reference sequence). The CDR3 sequence is 15 residues long. J gave up 8 bases and V 3 bases, and 13 bases lay outside the gene matches. CDR3 residues: CSASRSLAADDEQFF. The CDR3 DNA reads as TGCAGTGCTAGCCGGTCGCTAGCGGCGGACGATGAGCAGTTCTTC.

This clonotype has a count of ten or more. The chain couples TRBV5-1 to TRBJ2-1, with 8 bases identical to TRBD2. Germline V lookup: CDR1 SGHRS, CDR2 YFSETQ. The V gene end was trimmed by 4 bases and the J gene end by 1 base; junction bases not matched to a gene: 7. The CDR3 has 16 amino acids. For the CDR3, the DNA is TGCGCCAGCAGCCCCGGCGGGGGGAGATCCTACAATGAGCAGTTCTTC. It specifies CASSPGGGRSYNEQFF.

This clonotype was counted between two and nine times. This rearrangement joins TRBV20-1 to TRBJ1-2, with D maybe TRBD1 (5 bases). Germline V gives CDR1 DFQATT, CDR2 SNEGSKA (reference sequence). V lost 1 base and J 2 bases, leaving 8 bases between the germline ends. CDR3 length: 13 residues. The CDR3 is CSARGRVNYGYTF. CDR3 in DNA: TGCAGTGCTAGAGGCAGGGTAAACTATGGCTACACCTTC.